This TCR beta chain stems from a study of blood T cell repertoires in COVID-19. Overall study context: From the United States, Italy and Spain came samples of acute and convalescent COVID-19. Nucleic acid was either cDNA or gDNA, and it came from T cells, B-cell-depleted T cells, or PBMCs.

Source study methods: Estimation of nucleated cell counts was performed using reference gene primer amplification. Method: immunoSEQ multiplex PCR; TCRdb's copy keeps in-frame clones and lacks some. V, J and clone size are those of that table, while D and trimming were read from the DNA. Among fewer than 110,000 clones listed, roughly 90% were seen once. Germline assignment: CDR1 SEHNR and CDR2 FQNEAQ (reference sequence). Germline trimming cut 5 bases from V and 8 bases from J; bases unmatched to any gene: 14. The CDR3 runs to 16 residues. The TCR originated in a human donor in a cohort sampled during active COVID-19. The chain links TRBV7-9 to TRBJ2-3; 9 bases are a match to TRBD2. The sequenced sample was peripheral blood. CDR3 sequence: CASSTSSGMVRSTQYF. CDR3 DNA sequence: TGTGCCAGCAGCACCTCTAGCGGGATGGTCCGGTCTACGCAGTATTTT.